This T cell receptor beta chain was recovered during a study of post-analysis software for immune sequencing data. About the research overall: Disease courses included relapsing-remitting, secondary progressive and progressive-relapsing multiple sclerosis.

Notes on this clonotype: What it recognizes is unknown.

Overall study findings and caveats: Patients carried roughly 5 TRBV segments more frequently than controls did, and TRBV5-6, TRBV5-1 and TRBV20-1 were among them. Samples from a shared batch, those prepared together, strongly co-clustered by F measure. Controls' normalized Chao1 diversity significantly exceeded that of multiple sclerosis patients.

TCR beta libraries were prepared from cDNA with unique molecular identifiers. Out of about 0.95 to 10 million T cells, 470,000 or so cDNA molecules were generated. TCRdb called the PCR reads again in MiXCR, with one record for every CDR3 protein. This table has 380,000 or so distinct CDR3 sequences, less than 40% appearing once. Trimming removed 4 bases from V and 6 bases from J; junction bases left unmatched: 4. CDR1 is MNHEY, CDR2 SVGEGT, per germline. The CDR3 consists of 14 residues. This TCR derives from a girl under 18 with multiple sclerosis. Sequencing was performed on blood. The chain carries TRBV6-2 or TRBV6-3 and TRBJ2-7, with 12 bases fitting TRBD1. CDR3 protein: CASSSGQGAAEQYF. The DNA of the CDR3 is TGTGCCAGCAGTTCGGGACAGGGGGCCGCCGAGCAGTACTTC.